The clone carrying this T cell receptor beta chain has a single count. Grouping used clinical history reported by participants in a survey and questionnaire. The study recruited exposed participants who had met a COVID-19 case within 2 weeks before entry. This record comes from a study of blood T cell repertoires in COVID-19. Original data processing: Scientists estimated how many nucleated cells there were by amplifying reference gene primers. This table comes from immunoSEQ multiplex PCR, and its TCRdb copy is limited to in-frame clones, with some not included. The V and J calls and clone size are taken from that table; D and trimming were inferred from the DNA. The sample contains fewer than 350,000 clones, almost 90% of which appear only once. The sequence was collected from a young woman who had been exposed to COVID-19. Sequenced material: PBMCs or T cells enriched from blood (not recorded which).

This CDR3 reads CAISESGTAENEKLFF. In nucleotides, the CDR3 is TGTGCCATCAGTGAGTCGGGGACAGCTGAAAATGAAAAACTGTTTTTT. The chain employs TRBV10-3 and TRBJ1-4; the match to TRBD1 covers 7 bases. The CDR3 contains 16 residues. The V and J ends lost 0 bases and 5 bases, in that order; junction bases with no gene match: 6. Per germline, CDR1 ENHRY and CDR2 SYGVKD.